A single sample gave rise to the 5 T cell receptor beta chains below, sequenced in a study of T cell responses to AZD1222 COVID-19 vaccine. The protocol was immunoSEQ multiplex PCR, while the TCRdb copy is restricted to in-frame clones and leaves out a portion. The sample holds over 110,000 clones; more than 85% are singletons and the top ten take approximately 3.4%. The sequencing used peripheral blood, collected on day 0 of AZD1222 vaccination. Every receptor here comes from an adult in good health.

The rearrangement joins TRBV6-4 to TRBJ2-7, with D possibly being TRBD1 or TRBD2 (6 bases each). Trimming cost V 9 bases and J 4 bases, with 16 bases left between them. Germline CDR1 and CDR2: MRHNA and SNTAGT. This CDR3 has 13 residues. This CDR3 is CASIFGGRYEQYF. DNA for the CDR3: TGTGCCAGTATATTTGGGGGGCGATACGAGCAGTACTTC.

The chain recombines TRBV6-6 with TRBJ2-1; D is unresolved. Looked up from germline, CDR1 is MNHNY and CDR2 is SVGAGI (reference sequence). Trimming left V 5 bases short and J 8 bases short, with 7 bases between. The CDR3 spans 11 residues. Here the CDR3 reads CASSRADEQFF. The CDR3 nucleotides are TGTGCCAGCAGTCGCGCGGATGAGCAGTTCTTC.

This clone was picked up a small number of times. This chain links TRBV10-1 with TRBJ2-7, with unresolved D. The germline CDR1 and CDR2 sequences are WNHNN and SYGVQD (reference sequence). V lost 3 bases and J lost 5, with 5 bases in between. The CDR3 is 11 residues long. The CDR3 sequence is CASSEHHEQYF. The CDR3 bases are TGCGCCAGCAGTGAACACCACGAGCAGTACTTC.

The count of this clone is one. This sequence joins TRBV5-5 and TRBJ2-7; 8 bases map to TRBD1. The CDR3 totals 15 residues. The ends lost 4 bases at V and 1 base at J; junction bases unmatched: 7. The germline V gene has CDR1 SGHKS and CDR2 YYEKEE (reference sequence). This CDR3 reads CASSSRTGLSYEQYF. The CDR3 nucleotides read TGTGCCAGCAGCAGCAGGACAGGGTTATCCTACGAGCAGTACTTC.

This clone was detected only once. The chain employs TRBV3-1 (or the pseudogene TRBV3-2) and TRBJ2-1, with 11 bases that match TRBD2. CDR3 length equals 15 residues. In germline, CDR1 is LGHDT, CDR2 YNNKEL (reference sequence). V was clipped by 5 bases and J by 6 bases; unmatched bases: 6. This chain's CDR3 is CASSTLAGVGNEQFF. DNA for the CDR3: TGTGCCAGCAGCACACTAGCGGGAGTGGGCAATGAGCAGTTCTTC.